This T cell receptor (beta chain) was sequenced for a study of immune characterization of retroperitoneal liposarcoma. TCRdb fed the PCR reads into MiXCR, producing one record per CDR3 protein. The profile covers roughly 12,000 distinct CDR3 sequences, with around 26% appearing a single time and roughly 9.1% taken by the ten largest. This clonotype showed up just a few times. Per germline, CDR1 MNHNS and CDR2 SASEGT. V shed 6 bases and J shed 5 bases, with 8 bases lying between them. The CDR3 spans 12 residues. The rearrangement uses TRBV6-1 and TRBJ2-1, with D possibly being TRBD2 (6 bases). Material for sequencing was tumor tissue. The clonotype comes from a female donor with retroperitoneal liposarcoma. CDR3 residues: CASSPGDNEQFF. The CDR3 DNA sequence: TGTGCCAGCAGCCCGGGGGACAATGAGCAGTTCTTC.